This TCR beta chain was profiled in a study of blood T cell repertoires in COVID-19. Across the study: Sample material is recorded as cDNA or gDNA derived from T cells, B-cell-depleted T cells, or PBMCs.

This clone was seen only once. Original processing notes: Nucleated cell number was recorded as an estimate derived from reference gene primer amplification. Here immunoSEQ multiplex PCR was the method, and the copy in TCRdb shows in-frame clones only, minus some. The V and J calls and clone size were taken over from that table, and D and trimming were inferred from the DNA. The table records 95,000 to 120,000 clones, 88% of them present only once. The V gene's germline CDR1 is LNHDA and CDR2 SQIVND (reference sequence). The CDR3 has 14 residues. With V trimmed by 10 bases and J by 3 bases, 6 bases remained unmatched.

The material sequenced was peripheral blood. This sequence joins TRBV19 and TRBJ2-1; 10 bases map to TRBD1. The TCR was taken from a human donor in a cohort sampled during active COVID-19. CDR3 sequence (DNA): TGTGCCACTGCCGGGACAGGGGTCTACAATGAGCAGTTCTTC. Protein sequence: CATAGTGVYNEQFF.